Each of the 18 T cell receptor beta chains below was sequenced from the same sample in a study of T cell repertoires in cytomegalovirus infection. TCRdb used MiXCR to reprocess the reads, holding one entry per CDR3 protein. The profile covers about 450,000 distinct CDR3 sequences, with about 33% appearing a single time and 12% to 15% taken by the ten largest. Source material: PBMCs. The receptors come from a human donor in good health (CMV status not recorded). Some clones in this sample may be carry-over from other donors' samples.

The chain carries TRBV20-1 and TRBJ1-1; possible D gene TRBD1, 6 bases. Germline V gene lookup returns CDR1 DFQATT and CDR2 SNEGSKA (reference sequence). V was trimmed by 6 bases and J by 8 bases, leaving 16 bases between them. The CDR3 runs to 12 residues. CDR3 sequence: CSAPRAQGEAFF. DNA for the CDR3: TGCAGTGCACCACGAGCACAGGGAGAAGCTTTCTTT.

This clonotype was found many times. The CDR3 DNA follows: TGTGCCAGCAGCTCATCCGCGGGGGGCACAGATACGCAGTATTTT. Translation gives CASSSSAGGTDTQYF. The chain links TRBV7-8 to TRBJ2-3; 7 bases match TRBD2. The CDR3 is made up of 15 amino acids. J gave up 1 base and V 4 bases, and 5 bases lay outside the gene matches. Germline V gene sequence: CDR1 SGHVS, CDR2 FQNEAQ.

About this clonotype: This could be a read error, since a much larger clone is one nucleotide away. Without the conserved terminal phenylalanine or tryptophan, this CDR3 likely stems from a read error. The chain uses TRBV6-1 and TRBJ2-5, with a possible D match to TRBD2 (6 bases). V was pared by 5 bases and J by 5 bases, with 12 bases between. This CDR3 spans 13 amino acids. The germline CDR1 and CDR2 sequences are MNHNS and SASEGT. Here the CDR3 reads CASSQGLIETQYL. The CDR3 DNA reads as TGTGCCAGCAGTCAAGGACTAATCGAGACCCAGTACTTA.

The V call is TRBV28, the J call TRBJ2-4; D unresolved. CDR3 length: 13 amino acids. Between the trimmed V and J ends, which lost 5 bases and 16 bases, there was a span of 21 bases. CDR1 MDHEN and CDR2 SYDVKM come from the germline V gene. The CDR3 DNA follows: TGTGCCAGCAGTATGGTAGCCAAAAACAGTCATTACTTC. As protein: CASSMVAKNSHYF.

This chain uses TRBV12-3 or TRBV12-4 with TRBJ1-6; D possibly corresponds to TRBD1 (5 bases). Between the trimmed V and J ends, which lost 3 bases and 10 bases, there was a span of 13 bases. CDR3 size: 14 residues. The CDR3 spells CASSFQGSNSPLHF. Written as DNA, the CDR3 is TGTGCCAGCAGTTTCCAGGGCTCGAACTCACCCCTCCACTTT.

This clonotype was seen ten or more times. The CDR3, as DNA: TGTGCCAGCAGCTTAGCAGGACAGGGGGCTTACGAGCAGTACTTC. Its protein is CASSLAGQGAYEQYF. This chain joins TRBV7-2 and TRBJ2-7, with 11 positions matching TRBD1. The CDR3 has 15 amino acids. V was clipped by 0 bases and J by 4 bases; unmatched bases: 2. CDR1 SGHTA and CDR2 FQGNSA come from the germline V gene.

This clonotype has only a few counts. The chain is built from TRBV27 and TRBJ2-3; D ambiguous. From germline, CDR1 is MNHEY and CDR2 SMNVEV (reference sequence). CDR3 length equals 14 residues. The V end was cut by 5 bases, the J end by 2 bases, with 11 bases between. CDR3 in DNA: TGTGCCAGCAGTCACCGGACCCTCACAGATACGCAGTATTTT. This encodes CASSHRTLTDTQYF.

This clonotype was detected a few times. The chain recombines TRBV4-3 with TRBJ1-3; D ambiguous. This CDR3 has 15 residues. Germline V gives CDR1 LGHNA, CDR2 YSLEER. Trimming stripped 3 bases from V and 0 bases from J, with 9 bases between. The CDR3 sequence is CASSQQAFSGNTIYF. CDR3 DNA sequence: TGCGCCAGCAGCCAGCAGGCCTTCTCTGGAAACACCATATATTTT.

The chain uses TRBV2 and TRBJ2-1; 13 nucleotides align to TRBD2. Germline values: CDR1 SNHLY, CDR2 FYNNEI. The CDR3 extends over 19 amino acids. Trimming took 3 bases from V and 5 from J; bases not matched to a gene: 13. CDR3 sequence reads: CASSESLSTSGGLDNEQFF. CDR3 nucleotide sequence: TGTGCCAGCAGTGAGTCTCTCTCGACTAGCGGGGGGCTCGACAATGAGCAGTTCTTC.

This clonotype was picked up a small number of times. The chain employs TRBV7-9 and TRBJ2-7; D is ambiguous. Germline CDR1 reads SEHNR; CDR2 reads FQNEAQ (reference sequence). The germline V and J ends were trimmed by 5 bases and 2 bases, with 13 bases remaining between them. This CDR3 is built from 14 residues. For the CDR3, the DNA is TGTGCCAGCAGCCCGAGGAAGTACCCCTACGAGCAGTACTTC. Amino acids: CASSPRKYPYEQYF.

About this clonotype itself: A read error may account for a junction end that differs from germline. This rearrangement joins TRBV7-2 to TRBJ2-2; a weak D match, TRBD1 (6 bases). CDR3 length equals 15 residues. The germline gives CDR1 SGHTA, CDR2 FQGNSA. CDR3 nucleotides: TGTGCCATCCCGGGACACGGTCCCTACACCTGGGAGCTGTTTTTT. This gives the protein CAIPGHGPYTWELFF. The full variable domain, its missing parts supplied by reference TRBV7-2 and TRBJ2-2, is GAGVSQSPSNKVTEKGKDVELRCDPISGHTALYWYRQSLGQGLEFLIYFQGNSAPDKSGLPSDRFSAERTGGSVSTLTIQRTQQEDSAVYLCAIPGHGPYTWELFFGEGSRLTVL.

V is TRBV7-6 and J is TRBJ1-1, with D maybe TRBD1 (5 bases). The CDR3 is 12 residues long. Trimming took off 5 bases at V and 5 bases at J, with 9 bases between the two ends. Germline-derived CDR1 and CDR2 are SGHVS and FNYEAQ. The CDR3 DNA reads TGTGCCAGCAGCCCCGAGGGGACTGAAGCTTTCTTT. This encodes CASSPEGTEAFF.

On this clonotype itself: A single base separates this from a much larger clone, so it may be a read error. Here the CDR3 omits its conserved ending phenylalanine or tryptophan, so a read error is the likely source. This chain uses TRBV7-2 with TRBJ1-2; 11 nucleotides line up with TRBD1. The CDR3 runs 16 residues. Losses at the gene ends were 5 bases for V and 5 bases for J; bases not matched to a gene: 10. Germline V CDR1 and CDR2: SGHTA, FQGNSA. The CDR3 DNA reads TGTGCCAGCAGCACTACAGGAGGACAGGGGGCGTATGGCTACACCTTA. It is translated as CASSTTGGQGAYGYTL.

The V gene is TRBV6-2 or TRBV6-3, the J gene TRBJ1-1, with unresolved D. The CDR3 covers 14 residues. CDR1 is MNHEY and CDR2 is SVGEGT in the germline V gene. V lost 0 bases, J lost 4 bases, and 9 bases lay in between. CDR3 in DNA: TGTGCCAGCAGTTACTCGCCCCCTACCACTGAAGCTTTCTTT. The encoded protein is CASSYSPPTTEAFF.

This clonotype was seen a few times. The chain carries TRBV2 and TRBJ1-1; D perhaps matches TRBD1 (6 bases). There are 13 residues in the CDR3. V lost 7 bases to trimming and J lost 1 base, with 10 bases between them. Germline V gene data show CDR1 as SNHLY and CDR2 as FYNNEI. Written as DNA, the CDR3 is TGTGCCAGCACCGGGACACCGAACACTGAAGCTTTCTTT. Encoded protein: CASTGTPNTEAFF.

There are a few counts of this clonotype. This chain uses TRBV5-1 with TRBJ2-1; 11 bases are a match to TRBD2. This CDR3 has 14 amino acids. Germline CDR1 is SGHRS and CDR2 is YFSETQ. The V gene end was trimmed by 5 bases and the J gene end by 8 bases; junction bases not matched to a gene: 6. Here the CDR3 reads CASSSGGASDEQFF. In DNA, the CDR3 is TGCGCCAGCAGTAGCGGGGGGGCATCCGATGAGCAGTTCTTC.

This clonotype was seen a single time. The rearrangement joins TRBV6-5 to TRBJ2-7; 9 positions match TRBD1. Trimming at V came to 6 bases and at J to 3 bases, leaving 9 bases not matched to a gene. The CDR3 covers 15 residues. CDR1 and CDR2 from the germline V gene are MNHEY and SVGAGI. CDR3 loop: CASRTEGQGHYEQYF. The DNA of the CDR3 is TGTGCCAGCAGAACCGAGGGACAGGGCCACTACGAGCAGTACTTC.

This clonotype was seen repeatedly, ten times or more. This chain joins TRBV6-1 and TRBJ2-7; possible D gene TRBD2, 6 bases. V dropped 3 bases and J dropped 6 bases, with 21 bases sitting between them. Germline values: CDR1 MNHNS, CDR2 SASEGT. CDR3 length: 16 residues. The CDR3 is CASSDPDGTLPAEQYF. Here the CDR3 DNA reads TGTGCCAGCAGTGATCCTGATGGGACTCTACCTGCCGAGCAGTACTTC.